This TCR beta chain comes out of a study of control samples from healthy donors and cancer patients. CDR1 MGHDK and CDR2 SYGVNS come from the germline V gene. The CDR3 has 17 amino acids. V gave up 1 base and J gave up 5 bases, with 20 bases separating them. This table comes from immunoSEQ multiplex PCR, and its TCRdb copy is limited to in-frame clones, with some not included. This table holds about 65,000 clones, less than 95% found once. Sequencing was done on a sample of PBMCs. The sequence was obtained from a woman between 45 and 60 years old with colorectal cancer. The chain is built from TRBV25-1 and TRBJ2-5; TRBD2 might be the D (7 bases). CDR3 in amino acids: CASSESPGGDLSETQYF. The CDR3 DNA reads as TGTGCCAGCAGTGAATCCCCGGGGGGCGACCTGTCGGAGACCCAGTACTTC.